These 24 T cell receptor beta chains were all obtained from the same sample, sequenced in a study of T cell responses to AZD1222 COVID-19 vaccine. The data were produced by immunoSEQ multiplex PCR, yet TCRdb's version contains in-frame clones alone and is incomplete. The table lists about 97,000 clones, roughly 88% of them singletons. The specimen comprised peripheral blood, sampled on day 0 of AZD1222 vaccination. These receptors were obtained from an adult in good health.

This clone was seen only once. The gene calls are TRBV30 and TRBJ2-5; no clear D. The CDR3 extends over 14 amino acids. Germline V lookup: CDR1 GTSNPN, CDR2 SVGIG (reference sequence). Trimming took 0 bases from V and 5 from J, leaving 13 bases between them. The CDR3: CAWSVPGLGETQYF. The CDR3 nucleotides are TGTGCCTGGAGTGTACCTGGCTTGGGGGAGACCCAGTACTTC.

The rearrangement joins TRBV28 to TRBJ2-5; 7 bases are shared with TRBD2. The germline V gene has CDR1 MDHEN and CDR2 SYDVKM. The CDR3 sequence is 17 residues long. The V and J ends lost 6 bases and 0 bases, in that order; junction bases with no gene match: 13. CDR3 sequence: CASRVWRTRRDQETQYF. CDR3 DNA sequence: TGTGCCAGCAGAGTTTGGAGGACTAGAAGGGACCAAGAGACCCAGTACTTC.

This chain links TRBV12-3 or TRBV12-4 with TRBJ2-5; possible D gene TRBD1, 5 bases. This CDR3 region has 12 residues. Trimming removed 2 bases from V and 6 bases from J, with 7 bases in between. CDR3 sequence: CASSLRGKTQYF. CDR3 DNA sequence: TGTGCCAGCAGTTTAAGGGGAAAGACCCAGTACTTC.

V is TRBV3-1 (or the pseudogene TRBV3-2) and J is TRBJ2-7; the match to TRBD2 covers 8 bases. The J segment lost 2 bases and the V segment lost 6 bases, leaving 6 bases of the junction unmatched. The CDR3 spans 14 residues. Germline-derived CDR1 and CDR2 are LGHDT and YNNKEL (reference sequence). The CDR3 DNA is TGTGCCAGCAGTAGTATAGCGGGACCCTACGAGCAGTACTTC. Its protein is CASSSIAGPYEQYF.

The chain recombines TRBV19 with TRBJ2-1, with 8 bases aligning to TRBD1. This CDR3 is built from 15 residues. Trimming at V came to 5 bases and at J to 6 bases, leaving 9 bases not matched to a gene. Germline values: CDR1 LNHDA, CDR2 SQIVND (reference sequence). The CDR3 DNA follows: TGTGCCAGTAGTCCCGCCACCGGGACAGGCAATGAGCAGTTCTTC. This codes for CASSPATGTGNEQFF.

This chain's CDR3 is CASSTRQDPNQPQHF. CDR3 in DNA: TGTGCCAGTAGTACTAGACAGGATCCCAATCAGCCCCAGCATTTT. The chain is built from TRBV19 and TRBJ1-5; tentative D call: TRBD1 (6 bases). The V gene lost 4 bases and the J gene lost 3 bases, with 13 bases spanning the gap. This CDR3 has 15 residues. Germline CDR1 is LNHDA and CDR2 is SQIVND (reference sequence).

The rearrangement links TRBV19 to TRBJ1-5; a weak D match, TRBD1 (5 bases). V gave up 0 bases and J gave up 9 bases, with 15 bases separating them. CDR3 size: 15 residues. From germline, CDR1 is LNHDA and CDR2 SQIVND (reference sequence). In DNA form, the CDR3 reads TGTGCCAGTAGTATAGAGGGGACCAGGACTTCGCCCCAGCATTTT. It encodes CASSIEGTRTSPQHF.

This chain joins TRBV5-5 and TRBJ1-2; D uncertain. This CDR3 has 14 amino acids. Trimming removed 4 bases from V and 2 bases from J, with 12 bases in between. Germline V gives CDR1 SGHKS, CDR2 YYEKEE (reference sequence). The CDR3 DNA is TGTGCCAGCAGCCTGGAACAGCCCAACTATGGCTACACCTTC. This gives the protein CASSLEQPNYGYTF.

V usage is TRBV5-1 and J usage is TRBJ2-7, with D perhaps given as TRBD1 or TRBD2 (6 bases each). Germline-derived CDR1 and CDR2 are SGHRS and YFSETQ. Trimming cost V 0 bases and J 6 bases, with 10 bases left between them. CDR3 length equals 13 residues. CDR3: CASSLVGGTEQYF. CDR3 DNA: TGCGCCAGCAGCTTGGTAGGGGGGACCGAGCAGTACTTC. The variable domain in full, completed from reference TRBV5-1 and TRBJ2-7, reads KAGVTQTPRYLIKTRGQQVTLSCSPISGHRSVSWYQQTPGQGLQFLFEYFSETQRNKGNFPGRFSGRQFSNSRSEMNVSTLELGDSALYLCASSLVGGTEQYFGPGTRLTVT.

The genes are TRBV5-4 and TRBJ1-2, with 10 bases that match TRBD1. The CDR3 has 14 amino acids. The V gene's germline CDR1 is SGHNT and CDR2 YYREEE (reference sequence). V trimming: 5 bases; J trimming: 3 bases; junction bases outside the gene matches: 4. Here the CDR3 reads CASRPGTGDYGYTF. CDR3 sequence (DNA): TGTGCCAGCAGGCCCGGGACAGGGGACTATGGCTACACCTTC.

J is TRBJ1-6 and V is TRBV30, with 7 bases lining up with TRBD1. Germline CDR1 and CDR2: GTSNPN and SVGIG (reference sequence). CDR3 size: 14 residues. Unmatched junction bases numbered 5, after V lost 0 bases and J lost 9 bases. The CDR3 loop is CAWSVGTEGSPLHF. DNA of the CDR3: TGTGCCTGGAGTGTAGGGACAGAGGGTTCACCCCTCCACTTT.

V gene TRBV6-2 or TRBV6-3 combines with J gene TRBJ2-1; D is unclear. The germline gives CDR1 MNHEY, CDR2 SVGEGT. The CDR3 has 13 residues. V shed 7 bases and J shed 0 bases, with 7 bases lying between them. The CDR3 DNA reads as TGTGCCAGCAACCCGAGCTCCTACAATGAGCAGTTCTTC. Translation gives CASNPSSYNEQFF.

The rearrangement joins TRBV19 to TRBJ2-2, with 7 bases lining up with TRBD1. The length of the CDR3 is 16 residues. Trimming took 1 base from V and 2 from J; bases not matched to a gene: 4. Germline CDR1 and CDR2: LNHDA and SQIVND (reference sequence). CDR3 sequence: CASSIGRGINTGELFF. The CDR3 DNA follows: TGTGCCAGTAGTATAGGCAGGGGGATCAACACCGGGGAGCTGTTTTTT. Filled out from reference TRBV19 and TRBJ2-2, the complete variable domain reads DGGITQSPKYLFRKEGQNVTLSCEQNLNHDAMYWYRQDPGQGLRLIYYSQIVNDFQKGDIAEGYSVSREKKESFPLTVTSAQKNPTAFYLCASSIGRGINTGELFFGEGSRLTVL.

This chain uses TRBV3-1 (or the pseudogene TRBV3-2) with TRBJ2-2, with D unclear. In germline, CDR1 is LGHDT, CDR2 YNNKEL (reference sequence). The length of the CDR3 is 15 residues. The V end was cut by 1 base, the J end by 4 bases, with 10 bases between. CDR3 protein: CASSQGQRVTGELFF. The DNA for the CDR3 is TGTGCCAGCAGCCAAGGACAAAGGGTCACCGGGGAGCTGTTTTTT.

The chain is built from TRBV14 and TRBJ2-1; D not resolved. Germline V gene lookup returns CDR1 SGHDN and CDR2 FVKESK. Trimming stripped 3 bases from V and 0 bases from J, with 6 bases between. The CDR3 totals 14 residues. The CDR3 reads CASSHRSSYNEQFF. The DNA for the CDR3 is TGTGCCAGCAGCCACCGAAGCTCCTACAATGAGCAGTTCTTC.

The chain carries TRBV25-1 and TRBJ2-2, with 8 bases lining up with TRBD2. Trimming removed 6 bases from V and 1 base from J; junction bases left unmatched: 10. Per germline, CDR1 MGHDK and CDR2 SYGVNS. This CDR3 has 17 amino acids. This CDR3 reads CASRGVGTSQNTGELFF. For the CDR3, the DNA is TGTGCCAGCAGAGGTGTCGGGACTAGTCAGAACACCGGGGAGCTGTTTTTT.

V and J are TRBV7-6 and TRBJ1-6, with a tentative D call TRBD1 (6 bases). Germline V gives CDR1 SGHVS, CDR2 FNYEAQ. This CDR3 has 15 amino acids. V lost 1 base, J lost 10 bases, and 14 bases lay in between. This chain's CDR3 is CASSLEGVGVSPLHF. The CDR3 DNA sequence: TGTGCCAGCAGCTTAGAGGGGGTTGGGGTCTCACCCCTCCACTTT.

The rearrangement joins TRBV5-4 to TRBJ1-1; TRBD1 is a possible D gene (5 bases). Germline assignment: CDR1 SGHNT and CDR2 YYREEE (reference sequence). Between the trimmed V and J ends, which lost 5 bases and 3 bases, there was a span of 11 bases. The CDR3 is made up of 13 amino acids. The CDR3 loop reads CASRSGGDTEAFF. For the CDR3, the DNA is TGTGCCAGCAGATCGGGGGGGGACACTGAAGCTTTCTTT. The full variable domain, completed using reference TRBV5-4 and TRBJ1-1, is ETGVTQSPTHLIKTRGQQVTLRCSSQSGHNTVSWYQQALGQGPQFIFQYYREEENGRGNFPPRFSGLQFPNYSSELNVNALELDDSALYLCASRSGGDTEAFFGQGTRLTVV.

In this sample, this clone turned up once. The V gene is TRBV5-1, the J gene TRBJ2-1; 15 nucleotides match TRBD2. Germline V gene data show CDR1 as SGHRS and CDR2 as YFSETQ. This CDR3 has 15 amino acids. V lost 4 bases to trimming and J lost 4 bases; unmatched junction nucleotides: 0. The CDR3 is CASSGLAGGYNEQFF. The DNA of the CDR3 is TGCGCCAGCAGCGGACTAGCGGGGGGGTACAATGAGCAGTTCTTC.

The genes are TRBV2 and TRBJ1-3; D is possibly TRBD1 (5 bases). The CDR3 is 15 residues long. Germline V gene sequence: CDR1 SNHLY, CDR2 FYNNEI. Trimming took 4 bases from V and 0 from J, leaving 10 bases between them. This CDR3 is CASSVQALSGNTIYF. In nucleotides, the CDR3 is TGTGCCAGCAGTGTACAGGCCCTCTCTGGAAACACCATATATTTT.

This chain joins TRBV19 and TRBJ1-1; possibly TRBD1 for D (5 bases). The V gene's germline CDR1 is LNHDA and CDR2 SQIVND (reference sequence). This CDR3 is built from 13 residues. Trimming shortened V by 8 bases and J by 6 bases, and 16 bases separated the two germline ends. The CDR3 protein is CASSPQGIPEAFF. The CDR3 DNA reads TGTGCCAGTTCTCCTCAGGGAATCCCTGAAGCTTTCTTT.

The chain carries TRBV7-2 and TRBJ2-1, with D maybe TRBD2 (7 bases). V was cut by 0 bases and J by 12 bases, with 15 bases left in between. The CDR3 is 14 residues long. The germline V gene has CDR1 SGHTA and CDR2 FQGNSA. The CDR3 loop is CASSLAWGGSAQFF. In DNA, the CDR3 is TGTGCCAGCAGCTTAGCGTGGGGGGGCTCGGCGCAGTTCTTC.

This clone was detected only once. The chain joins TRBV4-3 to TRBJ1-3; D is undetermined. Germline CDR1 is LGHNA and CDR2 is YSLEER. The CDR3 sequence is 13 residues long. V shed 3 bases and J shed 3 bases, with 6 bases lying between them. Here the CDR3 reads CASSQGNGNTIYF. CDR3 nucleotides: TGCGCCAGCAGCCAGGGGAATGGAAACACCATATATTTT.

V and J are TRBV7-9 and TRBJ2-1; 7 bases align to TRBD1. The V segment lost 4 bases and the J segment 7 bases; nucleotides outside the gene matches: 7. This CDR3 comprises 14 residues. Germline CDR1 SEHNR, CDR2 FQNEAQ (reference sequence). The CDR3 spells CASSYDRAGNEQFF. The CDR3 coding sequence is TGTGCCAGCAGCTATGACAGGGCCGGGAATGAGCAGTTCTTC.